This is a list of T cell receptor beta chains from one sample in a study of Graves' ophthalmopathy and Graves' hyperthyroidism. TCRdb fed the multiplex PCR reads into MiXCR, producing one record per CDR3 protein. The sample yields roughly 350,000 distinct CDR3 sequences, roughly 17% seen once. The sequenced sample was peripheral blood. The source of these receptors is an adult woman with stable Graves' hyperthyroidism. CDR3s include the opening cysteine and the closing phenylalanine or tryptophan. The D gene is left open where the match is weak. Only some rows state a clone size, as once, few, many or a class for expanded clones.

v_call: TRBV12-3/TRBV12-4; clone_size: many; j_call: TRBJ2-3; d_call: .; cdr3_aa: CASSTARTEFTDTQYF; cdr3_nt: TGTGCCAGCAGCACCGCGCGGACAGAGTTCACAGATACGCAGTATTTT
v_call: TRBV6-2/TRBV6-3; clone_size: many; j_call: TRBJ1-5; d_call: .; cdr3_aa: CASSYASWYSNQPQHF; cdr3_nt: TGTGCCAGCAGTTACGCCTCGTGGTATAGCAATCAGCCCCAGCATTTT
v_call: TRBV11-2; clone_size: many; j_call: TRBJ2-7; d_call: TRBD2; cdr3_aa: CASSLEGNLAGGPYEQYF; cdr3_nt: TGTGCCAGCAGCTTAGAGGGCAACCTAGCGGGAGGGCCTTACGAGCAGTACTTC
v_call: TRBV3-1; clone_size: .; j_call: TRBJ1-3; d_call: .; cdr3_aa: CASSQISGNTIYF; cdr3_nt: TGTGCCAGCAGCCAAATATCTGGAAACACCATATATTTT
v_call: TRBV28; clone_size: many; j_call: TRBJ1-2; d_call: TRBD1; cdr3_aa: CASSPLAGGNYGYTF; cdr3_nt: TGTGCCAGCAGTCCCCTCGCAGGGGGGAACTATGGCTACACCTTC
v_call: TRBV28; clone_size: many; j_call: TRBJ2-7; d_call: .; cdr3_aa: CASRRTLVSYEQYF; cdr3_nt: TGTGCCAGCAGGCGGACATTAGTTTCCTACGAGCAGTACTTC
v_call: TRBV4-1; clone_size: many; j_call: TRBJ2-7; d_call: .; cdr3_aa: CASSQEKGPTHEQYF; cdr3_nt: TGCGCCAGCAGCCAAGAAAAGGGTCCTACCCACGAGCAGTACTTC
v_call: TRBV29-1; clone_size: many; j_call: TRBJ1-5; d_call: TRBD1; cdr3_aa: CSVVWGTGRTSNQPQHF; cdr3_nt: TGCAGCGTTGTTTGGGGGACAGGGAGAACAAGCAATCAGCCCCAGCATTTT
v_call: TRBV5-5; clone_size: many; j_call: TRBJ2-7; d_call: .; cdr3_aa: CASSLSNANYEQYF; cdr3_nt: TGTGCCAGCAGCTTGTCTAACGCCAACTACGAGCAGTACTTC
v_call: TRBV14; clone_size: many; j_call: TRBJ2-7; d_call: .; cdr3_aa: CASSQESSWRGSEQYF; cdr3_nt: TGTGCCAGCAGCCAAGAGTCCTCGTGGAGGGGTAGCGAGCAGTACTTC
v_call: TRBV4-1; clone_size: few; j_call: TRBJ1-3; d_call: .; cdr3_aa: CASSRSGEEVSGNTIYF; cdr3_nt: TGCGCCAGCAGTCGCTCGGGGGAGGAGGTGTCTGGAAACACCATATATTTT
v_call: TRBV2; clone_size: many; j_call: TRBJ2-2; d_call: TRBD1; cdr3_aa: CASSEVGSGGPGELFF; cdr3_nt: TGTGCCAGCAGTGAAGTGGGGTCAGGGGGACCCGGGGAGCTGTTTTTT
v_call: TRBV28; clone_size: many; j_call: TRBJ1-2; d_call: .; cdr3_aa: CASYPFDRPDYGYTF; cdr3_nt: TGTGCCAGCTACCCCTTCGACAGACCGGACTATGGCTACACCTTC
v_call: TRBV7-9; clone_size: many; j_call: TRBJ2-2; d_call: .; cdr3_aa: CATENTGELFF; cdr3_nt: TGTGCCACCGAGAACACCGGGGAGCTGTTTTTT
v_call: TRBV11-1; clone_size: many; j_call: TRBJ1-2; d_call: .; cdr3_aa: CASSQENYGYTF; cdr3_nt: TGTGCCAGCAGTCAGGAGAACTATGGCTACACCTTC
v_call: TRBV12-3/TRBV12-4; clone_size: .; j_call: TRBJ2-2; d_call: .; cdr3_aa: CASSLGQSNSGDLFF; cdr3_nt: TGTGCCAGCAGTTTGGGACAATCGAACTCCGGGGATCTGTTTTTT
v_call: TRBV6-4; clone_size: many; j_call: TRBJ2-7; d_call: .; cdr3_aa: CASTHNPGRVLYEQYF; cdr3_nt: TGTGCCAGCACCCACAACCCCGGCAGGGTACTCTACGAGCAGTACTTC
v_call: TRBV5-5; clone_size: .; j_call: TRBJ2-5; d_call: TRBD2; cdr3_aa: CASSGLAGSQETQYF; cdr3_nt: TGTGCCAGCAGCGGACTAGCGGGATCCCAAGAGACCCAGTACTTC
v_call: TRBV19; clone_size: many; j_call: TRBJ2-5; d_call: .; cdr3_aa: CASRHKTAELIEQYQETQYF; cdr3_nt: TGTGCCAGTAGACATAAGACAGCGGAACTAATTGAACAGTACCAAGAGACCCAGTACTTC
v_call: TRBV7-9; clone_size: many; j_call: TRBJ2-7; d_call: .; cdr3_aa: CASSYQTASSYEQYF; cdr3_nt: TGTGCCAGCAGCTATCAGACAGCAAGCTCCTACGAGCAGTACTTC
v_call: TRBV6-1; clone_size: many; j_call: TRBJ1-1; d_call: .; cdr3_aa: CASSLRAPTGEAFF; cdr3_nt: TGTGCCAGCAGTCTCCGGGCCCCCACGGGTGAAGCTTTCTTT
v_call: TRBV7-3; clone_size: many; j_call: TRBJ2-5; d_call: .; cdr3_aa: CASSQRPPETQYF; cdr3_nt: TGTGCCAGCAGCCAGCGACCTCCAGAGACCCAGTACTTC
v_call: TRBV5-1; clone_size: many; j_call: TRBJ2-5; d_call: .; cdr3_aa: CASSATGEGETQYF; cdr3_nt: TGCGCCAGCAGCGCTACAGGGGAGGGCGAGACCCAGTACTTC
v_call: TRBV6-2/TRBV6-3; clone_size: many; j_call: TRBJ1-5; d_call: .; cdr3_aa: CASSPWQPAYSNQPQHF; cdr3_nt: TGTGCCAGCAGTCCCTGGCAGCCCGCTTATAGCAATCAGCCCCAGCATTTT
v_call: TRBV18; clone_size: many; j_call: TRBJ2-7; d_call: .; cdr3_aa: CASSPNPAGPSSGTGQYF; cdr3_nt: TGTGCCAGCTCACCAAACCCTGCAGGGCCAAGTTCGGGCACGGGGCAGTACTTC
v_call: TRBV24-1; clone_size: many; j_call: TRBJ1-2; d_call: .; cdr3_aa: CATSDEDRLYGYTF; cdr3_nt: TGTGCCACCAGTGATGAAGACAGACTCTATGGCTACACCTTC
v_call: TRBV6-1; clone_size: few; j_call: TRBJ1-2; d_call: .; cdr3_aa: CASSRVRDTTYGYTF; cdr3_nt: TGTGCCAGCAGTCGTGTACGGGACACAACTTATGGCTACACCTTC
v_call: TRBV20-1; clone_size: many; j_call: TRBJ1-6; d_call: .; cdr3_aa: CSASESEEPLHF; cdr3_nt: TGCAGTGCTAGTGAGTCAGAGGAACCCCTCCACTTT
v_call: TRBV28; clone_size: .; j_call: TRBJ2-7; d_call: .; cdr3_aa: CATRFSAGNYEQYF; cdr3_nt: TGTGCCACCCGGTTTTCCGCGGGAAACTACGAGCAGTACTTC
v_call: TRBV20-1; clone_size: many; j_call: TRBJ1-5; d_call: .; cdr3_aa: CSGTRSLNQPQHF; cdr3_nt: TGCAGTGGGACTCGCAGCCTCAATCAGCCCCAGCATTTT
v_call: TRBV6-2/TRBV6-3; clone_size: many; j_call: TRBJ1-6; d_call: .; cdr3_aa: CASSNSGALHF; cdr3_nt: TGTGCCAGCAGCAACTCGGGGGCCCTCCACTTT
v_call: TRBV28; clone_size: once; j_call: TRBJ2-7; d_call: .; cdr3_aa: CASSLGEEVASSYEQCF; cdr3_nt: TGCGCCAGCAGTTTGGGGGAAGAGGTCGCGAGCTCCTACGAGCAGTGCTTC
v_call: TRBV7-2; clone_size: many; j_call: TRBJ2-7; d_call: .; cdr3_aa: CASSPTLAGSSYEQYF; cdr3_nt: TGTGCCAGCAGCCCCACTCTGGCAGGGAGCTCCTACGAGCAGTACTTC
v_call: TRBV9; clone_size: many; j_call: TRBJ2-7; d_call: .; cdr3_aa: CASSYGVGVLQEQYF; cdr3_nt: TGTGCCAGCAGCTACGGCGTGGGAGTCTTGCAAGAGCAGTACTTC
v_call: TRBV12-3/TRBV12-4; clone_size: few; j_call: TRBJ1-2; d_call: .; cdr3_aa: CASSLALRGWSGYTF; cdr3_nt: TGTGCCAGCAGCCTAGCCCTCCGGGGGTGGAGTGGCTACACCTTC
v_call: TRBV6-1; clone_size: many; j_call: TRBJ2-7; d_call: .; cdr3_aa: CASSRRGFGDSYEQYF; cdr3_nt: TGTGCCAGCAGTCGCCGGGGTTTCGGGGACTCCTACGAGCAGTACTTC
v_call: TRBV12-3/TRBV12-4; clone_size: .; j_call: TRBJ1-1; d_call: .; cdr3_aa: CASRRKLKMNTEAFF; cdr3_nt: TGTGCCAGCAGGCGGAAGCTTAAGATGAACACTGAAGCTTTCTTT
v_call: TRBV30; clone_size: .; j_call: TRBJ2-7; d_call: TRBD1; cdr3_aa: CAWEYGQASYEQYF; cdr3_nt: TGTGCCTGGGAATACGGACAGGCCTCCTACGAGCAGTACTTC
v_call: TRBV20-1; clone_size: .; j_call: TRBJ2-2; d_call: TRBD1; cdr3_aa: CSARVSTGETNTGELFF; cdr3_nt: TGCAGTGCTAGAGTATCGACAGGGGAAACCAACACCGGGGAGCTGTTTTTT
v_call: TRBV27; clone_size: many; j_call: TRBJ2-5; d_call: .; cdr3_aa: CASSLRQGYIQETQYF; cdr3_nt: TGTGCCAGCAGTTTGCGGCAGGGGTACATTCAAGAGACCCAGTACTTC
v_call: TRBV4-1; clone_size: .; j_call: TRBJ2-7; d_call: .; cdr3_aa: CASSQARGTYEQYF; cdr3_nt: TGCGCCAGCAGCCAAGCACGGGGCACCTACGAGCAGTACTTC
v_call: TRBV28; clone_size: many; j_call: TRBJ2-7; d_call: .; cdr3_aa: CASSLGFGGSYEQYF; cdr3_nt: TGTGCCAGCAGTTTAGGTTTCGGGGGCTCCTACGAGCAGTACTTC